The following is a TCR beta chain sequence with its context. CDR3 length: 15 residues. Germline CDR1 and CDR2: MNHEY and SVGEGT. J lost 6 bases, V lost 0 bases, and 8 bases had no gene match. In the authors' methods: Nucleated cell counts were estimated from reference gene primer amplification. Only in-frame clones appear in the TCRdb table, and some are missing; sequencing was by immunoSEQ multiplex PCR. V, J and clone size are taken as reported in that table, and D and trimming were inferred from the DNA itself. Of about 70,000 clones in the sample, 80% were seen once. These data originate in a study of blood T cell repertoires in COVID-19. Study-wide context: Donors in the United States, Italy and Spain gave samples during acute or convalescent COVID-19. T cells, B-cell-depleted T cells, or PBMCs provided the cDNA or gDNA that served as material.

The chain recombines TRBV6-2 or TRBV6-3 with TRBJ2-7; TRBD2 agrees at 7 bases. The clonotype originates from a man between 65 and 79 years old who had recovered from COVID-19. What was sequenced was peripheral blood. CDR3 nucleotide sequence: TGTGCCAGCAGTTACTCCGGGGGAGGGCCCTTCGAGCAGTACTTC. This codes for CASSYSGGGPFEQYF.